The 8 T cell receptor beta chains listed next were all sequenced from one sample in a study of monozygotic twins with inflammatory bowel disease. TCRdb re-called the 5' RACE reads and catalogs CDR3 proteins one per entry, DNA excluded. Recorded here are more than 350,000 distinct CDR3 sequences; the top ten clones represent 2% to 3%. The sample taken for sequencing was blood. These receptors were taken from a human donor with ulcerative colitis or Crohn's disease, or a healthy co-twin of an affected twin (not recorded which).

The rearrangement uses TRBV7-2 and TRBJ2-2; the D gene TCRdb calls, TRBD1, cannot be checked with no DNA. CDR3 length: 15 residues. Germline-derived CDR1 and CDR2 are SGHTA and FQGNSA. CDR3 in amino acids: CASSLGTGQAGELFF.

This chain connects TRBV3-1 to TRBJ2-1; lacking DNA, the TRBD2 call made by TCRdb goes unchecked. Germline V gene sequence: CDR1 LGHDT, CDR2 YNNKEL (reference sequence). The CDR3 sequence is 17 residues long. This CDR3 is CASSPWTSGRAKNEQFF.

The chain is built from TRBV5-1 and TRBJ2-1. Germline V gives CDR1 SGHRS, CDR2 YFSETQ. CDR3 size: 14 residues. The CDR3: CASSLEDWYNEQFF.

The chain employs TRBV2 and TRBJ2-7; TCRdb selects TRBD1, and the lack of DNA leaves this call unchecked. The germline CDR1 and CDR2 sequences are SNHLY and FYNNEI. The length of the CDR3 is 15 residues. CDR3 in amino acids: CASRRETESVSEQYF.

This chain joins TRBV27 and TRBJ1-1; the TCRdb call, TRBD1, lacks DNA for checking. Germline CDR1 reads MNHEY; CDR2 reads SMNVEV (reference sequence). This CDR3 region has 13 residues. The CDR3 is CASRNRVRAEAFF.

This rearrangement joins TRBV7-9 to TRBJ2-5. Germline assignment: CDR1 SEHNR and CDR2 FQNEAQ (reference sequence). The length of the CDR3 is 12 residues. The CDR3 sequence is CASSFSEQDQYF.

The chain employs TRBV5-1 and TRBJ2-2; lacking DNA, the TRBD1 call made by TCRdb goes unchecked. Germline CDR1 and CDR2: SGHRS and YFSETQ. This CDR3 has 16 residues. The CDR3 loop is CASSDPVWAATGELFF.

The chain is built from TRBV20-1 and TRBJ2-5; TCRdb calls TRBD1, which cannot be checked without DNA. There are 13 residues in the CDR3. CDR1 is DFQATT, CDR2 SNEGSKA, per germline (reference sequence). The chain's CDR3 is CSVEDRDEETQYF.